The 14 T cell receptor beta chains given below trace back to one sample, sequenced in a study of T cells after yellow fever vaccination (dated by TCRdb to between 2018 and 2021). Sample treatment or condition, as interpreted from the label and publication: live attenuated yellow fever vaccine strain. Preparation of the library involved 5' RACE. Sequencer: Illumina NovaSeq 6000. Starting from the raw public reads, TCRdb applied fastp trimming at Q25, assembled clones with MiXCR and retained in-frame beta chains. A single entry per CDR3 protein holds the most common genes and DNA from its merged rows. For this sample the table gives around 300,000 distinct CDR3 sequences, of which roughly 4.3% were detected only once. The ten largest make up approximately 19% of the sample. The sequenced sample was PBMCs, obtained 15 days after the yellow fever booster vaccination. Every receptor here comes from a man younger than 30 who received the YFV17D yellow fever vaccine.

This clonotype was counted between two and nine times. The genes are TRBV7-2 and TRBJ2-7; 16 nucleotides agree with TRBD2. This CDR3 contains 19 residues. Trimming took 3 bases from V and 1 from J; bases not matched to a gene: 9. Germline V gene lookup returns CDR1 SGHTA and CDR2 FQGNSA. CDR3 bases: TGTGCCAGCAGCTTTCCGGGACTAGCGGGGGGGCCTAGTTCCTACGAGCAGTACTTC. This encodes CASSFPGLAGGPSSYEQYF. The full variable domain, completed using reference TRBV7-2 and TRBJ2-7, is GAGVSQSPSNKVTEKGKDVELRCDPISGHTALYWYRQSLGQGLEFLIYFQGNSAPDKSGLPSDRFSAERTGGSVSTLTIQRTQQEDSAVYLCASSFPGLAGGPSSYEQYFGPGTRLTVT.

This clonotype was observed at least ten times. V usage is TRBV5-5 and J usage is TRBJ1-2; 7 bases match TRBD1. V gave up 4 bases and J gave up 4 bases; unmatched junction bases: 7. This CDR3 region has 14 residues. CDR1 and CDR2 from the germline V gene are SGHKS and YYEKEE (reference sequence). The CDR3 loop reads CASSTTTGSYGYTF. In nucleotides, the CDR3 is TGTGCCAGCAGCACAACGACAGGGAGCTATGGCTACACCTTC.

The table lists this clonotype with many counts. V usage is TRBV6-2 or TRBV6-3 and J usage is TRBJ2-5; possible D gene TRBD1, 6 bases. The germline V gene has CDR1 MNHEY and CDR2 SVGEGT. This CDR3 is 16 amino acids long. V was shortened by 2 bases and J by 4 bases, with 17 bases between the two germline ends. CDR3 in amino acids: CASSYAPQGASETQYF. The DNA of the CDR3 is TGTGCCAGCAGTTACGCCCCACAGGGTGCCTCAGAGACCCAGTACTTC.

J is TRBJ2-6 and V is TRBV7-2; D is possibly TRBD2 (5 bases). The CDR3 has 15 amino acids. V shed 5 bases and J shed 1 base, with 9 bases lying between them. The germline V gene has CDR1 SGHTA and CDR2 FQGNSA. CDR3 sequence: CASSVSGSGANVLTF. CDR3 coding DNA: TGTGCCAGCAGCGTCAGCGGATCTGGGGCCAACGTCCTGACTTTC.

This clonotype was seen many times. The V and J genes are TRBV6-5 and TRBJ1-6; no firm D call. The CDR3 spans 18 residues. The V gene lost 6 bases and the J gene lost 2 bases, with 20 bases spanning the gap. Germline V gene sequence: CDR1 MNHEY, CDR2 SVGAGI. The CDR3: CASSSTVFRETYNSPLHF. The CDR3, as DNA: TGTGCCAGCAGCTCGACCGTCTTTAGGGAGACCTATAATTCACCCCTCCACTTT.

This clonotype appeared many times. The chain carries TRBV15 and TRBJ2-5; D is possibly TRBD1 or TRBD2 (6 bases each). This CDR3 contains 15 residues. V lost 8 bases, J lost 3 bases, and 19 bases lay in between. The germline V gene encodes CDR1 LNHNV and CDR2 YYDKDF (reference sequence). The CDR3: CATRLRGDGEETQYF. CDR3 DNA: TGTGCCACCCGACTTAGGGGGGACGGGGAAGAGACCCAGTACTTC.

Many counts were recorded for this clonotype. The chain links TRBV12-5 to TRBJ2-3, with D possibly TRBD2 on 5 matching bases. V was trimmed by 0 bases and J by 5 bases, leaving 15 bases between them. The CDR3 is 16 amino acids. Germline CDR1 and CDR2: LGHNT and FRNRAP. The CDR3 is CASGLVRGSSLDTQYF. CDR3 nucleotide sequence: TGTGCTAGTGGTTTGGTAAGAGGGAGCTCCTTAGATACGCAGTATTTT. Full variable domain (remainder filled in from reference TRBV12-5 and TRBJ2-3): DARVTQTPRHKVTEMGQEVTMRCQPILGHNTVFWYRQTMMQGLELLAYFRNRAPLDDSGMPKDRFSAEMPDATLATLKIQPSEPRDSAVYFCASGLVRGSSLDTQYFGPGTRLTVL.

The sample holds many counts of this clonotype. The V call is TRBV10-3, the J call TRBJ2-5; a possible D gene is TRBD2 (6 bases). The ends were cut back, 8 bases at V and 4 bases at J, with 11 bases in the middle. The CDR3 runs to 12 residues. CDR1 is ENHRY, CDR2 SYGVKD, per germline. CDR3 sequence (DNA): TGTGCCATCGGTCGAGCGGGAGAGACCCAGTACTTC. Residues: CAIGRAGETQYF.

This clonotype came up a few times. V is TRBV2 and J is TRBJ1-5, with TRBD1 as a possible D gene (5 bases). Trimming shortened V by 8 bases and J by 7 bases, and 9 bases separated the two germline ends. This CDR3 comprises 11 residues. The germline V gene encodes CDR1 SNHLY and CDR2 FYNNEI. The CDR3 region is CASGRGQPQHF. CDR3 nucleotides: TGTGCCAGCGGGCGGGGGCAGCCCCAGCATTTT.

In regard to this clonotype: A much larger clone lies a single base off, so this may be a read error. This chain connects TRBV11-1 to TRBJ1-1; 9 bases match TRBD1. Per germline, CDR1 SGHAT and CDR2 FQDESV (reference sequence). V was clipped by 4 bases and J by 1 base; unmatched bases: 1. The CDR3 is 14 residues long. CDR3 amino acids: CASSWDRANTEAFF. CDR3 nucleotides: TGTGCCAGCAGCTGGGACAGGGCGAACACTGAAGCTTTCTTT.

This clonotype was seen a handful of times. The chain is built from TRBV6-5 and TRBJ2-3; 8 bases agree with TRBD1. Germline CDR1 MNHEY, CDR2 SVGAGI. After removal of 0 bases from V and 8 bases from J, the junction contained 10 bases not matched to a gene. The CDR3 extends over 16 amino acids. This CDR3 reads CASSYSGDRGQGTQYF. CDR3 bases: TGTGCCAGCAGTTACTCGGGAGACAGGGGCCAAGGTACGCAGTATTTT.

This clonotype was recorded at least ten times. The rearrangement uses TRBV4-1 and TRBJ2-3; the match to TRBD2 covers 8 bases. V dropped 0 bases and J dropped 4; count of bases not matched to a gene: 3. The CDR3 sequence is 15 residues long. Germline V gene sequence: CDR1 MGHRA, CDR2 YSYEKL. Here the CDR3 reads CASSQELAVSDTQYF. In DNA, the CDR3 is TGCGCCAGCAGCCAAGAACTAGCGGTCTCAGATACGCAGTATTTT.

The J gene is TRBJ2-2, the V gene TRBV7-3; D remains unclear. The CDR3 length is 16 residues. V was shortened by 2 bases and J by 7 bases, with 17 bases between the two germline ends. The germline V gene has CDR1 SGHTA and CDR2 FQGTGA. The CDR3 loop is CASSLLSWQNYGELFF. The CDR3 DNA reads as TGTGCCAGCAGCTTACTTTCGTGGCAGAACTACGGGGAGCTGTTTTTT.

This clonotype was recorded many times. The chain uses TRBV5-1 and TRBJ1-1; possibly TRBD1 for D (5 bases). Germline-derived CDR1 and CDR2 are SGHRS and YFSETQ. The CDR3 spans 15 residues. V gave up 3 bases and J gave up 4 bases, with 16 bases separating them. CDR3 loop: CASSWDRDGRTEAFF. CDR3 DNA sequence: TGCGCCAGCAGCTGGGACCGGGACGGCCGCACTGAAGCTTTCTTT.